Listed here is a single T cell receptor beta chain. Its antigen remains unknown. An immunoSEQ assay, version v3.0, was performed at survey level. Each sample aimed for 40,000-50,000 sequenced T-cell genomes. The repertoire was sequenced with immunoSEQ multiplex PCR; TCRdb's copy has only in-frame clones and lacks some. The sample records 25,000 to 35,000 clones, roughly 89% being singletons. The sample belongs to a study of long-term antiretroviral therapy in people with HIV. Study-level points and caveats: Dominance of pre-ART expanded clones persisted, fluctuating and often declining after ART. Blood obtained between about 2004 and 2017 may reflect older ART regimens.

Trimming left V 7 bases short and J 6 bases short, with 13 bases between. Germline V gives CDR1 MNHEY, CDR2 SMNVEV (reference sequence). CDR3 length: 13 residues. United States facilities provided treatment to all participants with HIV. The source material was unsorted PBMCs, sampled 1.8 years after starting antiretroviral therapy. The chain employs TRBV27 and TRBJ2-1, with D perhaps TRBD1 (8 bases). This clonotype was obtained from a woman between 18 and 30 years old with HIV. In DNA form, the CDR3 reads TGTGCCAGCACGGGGGGACAGGTCAATGAGCAGTTCTTC. Residues: CASTGGQVNEQFF.